This T cell receptor beta chain was obtained from a study of identical twins. Germline V gives CDR1 SQVTM, CDR2 ANQGSEA. V was pared by 0 bases and J by 6 bases, with 12 bases between. This CDR3 contains 14 residues. TCRdb itself ran the 5' RACE reads through MiXCR, one entry per CDR3 protein. Among hundreds of thousands of distinct CDR3 sequences, over 9% were seen once, and the ten largest hold 1.5% to 2%. The study, taken as a whole, reports: Twins' surplus sharing was weaker for beta out-of-frame sequences. Potential partial confounding of zero-insertion analyses by invariant MAIT and iNKT cells was noted. Donors were not followed over many years; analysis was cross-sectional.

This clonotype was recorded a few times. Its antigen remains unidentified. The same sample was also studied in work on yellow fever vaccine responses in identical twins. From that paper: Twins reportedly showed a vaccine T cell response that seemed partly convergent and partly personalized.

The chain is built from TRBV29-1 and TRBJ2-1; a weak D match, TRBD1 (6 bases). The receptor's source is a woman between 18 and 29 years old in good health. The material sequenced was PBMCs. The CDR3 bases are TGCAGCGTTGAAGAGGGCAGGGGTGGCAATGAGCAGTTCTTC. The encoded protein is CSVEEGRGGNEQFF.